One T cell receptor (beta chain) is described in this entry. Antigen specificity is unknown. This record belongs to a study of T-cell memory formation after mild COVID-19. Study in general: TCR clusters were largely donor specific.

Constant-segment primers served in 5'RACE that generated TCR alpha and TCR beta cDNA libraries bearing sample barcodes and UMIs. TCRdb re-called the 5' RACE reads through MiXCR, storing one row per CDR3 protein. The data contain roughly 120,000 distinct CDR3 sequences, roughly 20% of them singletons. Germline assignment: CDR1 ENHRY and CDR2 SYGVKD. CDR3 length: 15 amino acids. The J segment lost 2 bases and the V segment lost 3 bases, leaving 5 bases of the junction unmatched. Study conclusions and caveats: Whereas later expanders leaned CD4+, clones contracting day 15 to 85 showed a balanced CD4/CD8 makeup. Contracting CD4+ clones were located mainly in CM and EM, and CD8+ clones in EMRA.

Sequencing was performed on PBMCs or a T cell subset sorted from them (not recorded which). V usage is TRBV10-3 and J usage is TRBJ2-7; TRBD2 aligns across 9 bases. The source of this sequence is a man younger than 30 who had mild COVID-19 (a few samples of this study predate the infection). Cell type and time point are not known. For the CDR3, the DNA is TGTGCCATCAGTGACCCCGCGGGGGGGCCCTACGAGCAGTACGTC. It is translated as CAISDPAGGPYEQYV.